This T cell receptor beta chain was sequenced for a study of control samples from healthy donors and cancer patients. Repertoires were generated with immunoSEQ multiplex PCR, while TCRdb's copy carries only in-frame clones and drops some. Among around 140,000 clones listed, 75% to 95% were seen once. V lost 5 bases to trimming and J lost 0 bases; unmatched junction nucleotides: 4. Per the germline V gene, CDR1 is MNHEY and CDR2 is SMNVEV (reference sequence). The CDR3 is made up of 15 amino acids. The specimen sequenced was blood. This chain joins TRBV27 and TRBJ2-1, with TRBD2 matching over 7 bases. The source of this sequence is a man aged 25-40 years in good health. CDR3 DNA sequence: TGTGCCAGCAGTCCTCGGGGGGTCTCCTACAATGAGCAGTTCTTC. It encodes CASSPRGVSYNEQFF.